This is a list of T cell receptor beta chains from one sample in a study of blood T cell repertoires in COVID-19. Clones were sequenced by immunoSEQ multiplex PCR, and TCRdb holds only the in-frame ones, with some missing. In the table there are about 150,000 clones, approximately 80% of which are singletons. Sample: PBMCs or T cells enriched from blood (not recorded which). The receptors derive from a man aged 50 to 60 who had recovered from COVID-19. CDR3s include the opening cysteine and the closing phenylalanine or tryptophan. The D gene is left open where the match is weak. Rows give clone size only sometimes, using once, few, many, or a class for an expanded clone.

d_call,v_call,j_call,clone_size,cdr3_length,cdr3_nt,cdr3_aa
-,TRBV6-2/TRBV6-3,TRBJ2-4,-,20,TGTGCCAGCAGTTACTCGAAAGGGGGAGAGGTAGTTTTCTCCAAAAACATTCAGTACTTC,CASSYSKGGEVVFSKNIQYF
-,TRBV2,TRBJ1-1,-,14,TGTGCCAGCAGTGAACAAGGTGGGAGAGCTGAAGCTTTCTTT,CASSEQGGRAEAFF
TRBD1,TRBV6-2/TRBV6-3,TRBJ1-6,-,15,TGTGCCAGCAGTCCCCTAGGGACAGTTAATTCACCCCTCCACTTT,CASSPLGTVNSPLHF
-,TRBV9,TRBJ1-2,-,13,TGTGCCAGCAGCGTACAGGGCCTCAATGGCTACACCTTC,CASSVQGLNGYTF
-,TRBV6-5,TRBJ1-4,-,12,TGTGCCAGCAGTATAACAGGGAAAGTACTGTTTTTT,CASSITGKVLFF
-,TRBV27,TRBJ1-2,-,12,TGTGCCAGCTTTGACAGGTTCTATGGCTACACCTTC,CASFDRFYGYTF
TRBD1,TRBV10-3,TRBJ1-1,-,16,TGTGCCATCACCCCAGCCATTGGGACAGGGGCCACTGAAGCTTTCTTT,CAITPAIGTGATEAFF
-,TRBV14,TRBJ1-2,-,13,TGTGCCAGCAGCCAAGAAGGGGGATGGGGCTACACCTTC,CASSQEGGWGYTF
TRBD1,TRBV18,TRBJ1-1,-,15,TGTGCCAGCTCACCACAGGGACAGATGAACACTGAAGCTTTCTTT,CASSPQGQMNTEAFF
-,TRBV11-3,TRBJ1-1,-,14,TGTGCCAGCAGCCCAAGGACCGGCGGGACTGAAGCTTTCTTT,CASSPRTGGTEAFF
TRBD2,TRBV11-3,TRBJ2-1,medium-sized,16,TGTGCCAGCAGCGAGGGGACTAGCGGGGGAGGCAATGAGCAGTTCTTC,CASSEGTSGGGNEQFF
-,TRBV3-1/TRBV3-2,TRBJ1-5,-,15,TGTGCCAGCAGCCAAGGACAGATTAGCAATCAGCCCCAGCATTTT,CASSQGQISNQPQHF
-,TRBV4-3,TRBJ1-3,-,15,TGCGCCAGCAGCCAAACGACAGGAGCTGGAAACACCATATATTTT,CASSQTTGAGNTIYF
-,TRBV28,TRBJ1-1,-,12,TGTGCCAGCAGTGCAGGGTCCACTGAAGCTTTCTTT,CASSAGSTEAFF
TRBD1,TRBV7-2,TRBJ2-5,-,14,TGTGCCAGCAGCAAGGACAGGGCCCAAGAGACCCAGTACTTC,CASSKDRAQETQYF
-,TRBV7-9,TRBJ1-1,-,13,TGTGCCAGCAACCGGGACACGAACACTGAAGCTTTCTTT,CASNRDTNTEAFF
-,TRBV10-3,TRBJ1-3,-,16,TGTGCCATCAGTGCCGCGAGAGGACAGTTAAGGAACACCATATATTTT,CAISAARGQLRNTIYF
TRBD2,TRBV7-6,TRBJ2-7,once,13,TGTGCCACCTCTAGCGGGGGTTCCTACGAGCAGTACTTC,CATSSGGSYEQYF
-,TRBV5-1,TRBJ1-2,-,15,TGCGCCAGCAGTTCTGGACAGTCAGCTAACTATGGCTACACCTTC,CASSSGQSANYGYTF
TRBD2,TRBV4-1,TRBJ2-1,-,16,TGCGCCAGCAGCCAAGGGGGAGGGTCGAGTTACAATGAGCAGTTCTTC,CASSQGGGSSYNEQFF
-,TRBV30,TRBJ1-3,once,14,TGTGCCTGGAAGCCCCAAAGCTCTGGAAACACCATATATTTT,CAWKPQSSGNTIYF
-,TRBV5-1,TRBJ1-3,-,16,TGCGCCAGCAGCCTCAACGACGGGATCTCTGGAAACACCATATATTTT,CASSLNDGISGNTIYF
TRBD2,TRBV9,TRBJ2-2,-,17,TGTGCCAGCAGCGTAGCTAGCGGGGGGTTGTACACCGGGGAGCTGTTTTTT,CASSVASGGLYTGELFF
-,TRBV7-2,TRBJ1-5,once,14,TGTGCCAGCAGCTTAACAGTTAGCAATCAGCCCCAGCATTTT,CASSLTVSNQPQHF
TRBD2,TRBV10-3,TRBJ2-7,few,16,TGTGCCATCAGTGAGTCCAGAGCTAGCGGGGGGCTCGAGCAGTACTTC,CAISESRASGGLEQYF
TRBD2,TRBV12-5,TRBJ2-5,many,16,TGTGCTAGTGGTTTGGGACTAGCGGGGGGTCTGGAGACCCAGTACTTC,CASGLGLAGGLETQYF
TRBD2,TRBV27,TRBJ2-1,-,16,TGTGCCAGCAGTTTTAGGGGACTAGCGGGCTACAATGAGCAGTTCTTC,CASSFRGLAGYNEQFF
TRBD2,TRBV5-1,TRBJ2-3,-,19,TGCGCCAGCAGCGCCCGCCCGGGACTAGCGGGGGGGTATGGAGATACGCAGTATTTT,CASSARPGLAGGYGDTQYF
TRBD2,TRBV4-3,TRBJ2-1,-,15,TGCGCCAGCAGCCAAGATTTAGCGGGGTCGGATGAGCAGTTCTTC,CASSQDLAGSDEQFF
-,TRBV10-3,TRBJ2-1,many,14,TGTGCCATCAGTGTAAGGGACACAGACAATGAGCAGTTCTTC,CAISVRDTDNEQFF
-,TRBV2,TRBJ1-5,few,14,TGTGCCAGCAGGGAGAGGGTGGGCAATCAGCCCCAGCATTTT,CASRERVGNQPQHF
-,TRBV19,TRBJ1-2,-,15,TGTGCCAGTAGTATCGGGATGAGTGATTGGTATGGCTACACCTTC,CASSIGMSDWYGYTF
-,TRBV5-1,TRBJ2-5,-,14,TGCGCCAGCATGCCAACAGGGTTCAAGGAGACCCAGTACTTC,CASMPTGFKETQYF
TRBD1,TRBV19,TRBJ2-6,-,18,TGTGCCAGTAGTTCGTTTGGGACAGTGAGCTCTGGGGCCAACGTCCTGACTTTC,CASSSFGTVSSGANVLTF
-,TRBV19,TRBJ2-7,-,13,TGTGCCAGTAGTATAGGACAGTTCTACGAGCAGTACTTC,CASSIGQFYEQYF
TRBD1,TRBV5-4,TRBJ2-5,-,15,TGTGCCAGCAGCCCAGGGGGATACGGGCAAGAGACCCAGTACTTC,CASSPGGYGQETQYF
TRBD1,TRBV25-1,TRBJ1-6,-,15,TGTGCCAGCAGTGGGACAGGATCCTATAATTCACCCCTCCACTTT,CASSGTGSYNSPLHF
TRBD1,TRBV6-4,TRBJ1-6,-,13,TGTGCCAGCAGTCTAACAGGGGAGTCACCCCTCCACTTT,CASSLTGESPLHF
-,TRBV25-1,TRBJ1-1,once,12,TGTGCCAGCACCATAGGGGGTACTGAAGCTTTCTTT,CASTIGGTEAFF
-,TRBV12-5,TRBJ1-2,-,16,TGTGCTAGTGGTTTGGCCGGGACACCCACTAACTATGGCTACACCTTC,CASGLAGTPTNYGYTF
TRBD1,TRBV19,TRBJ1-1,-,14,TGTGCCAGTAGTACGGGACAGGGGTTCAATGAAGCTTTCTTT,CASSTGQGFNEAFF
TRBD1,TRBV7-3,TRBJ2-3,-,15,TGTGCCAGCAGCTCGACAGGGGGCTGGACAGATACGCAGTATTTT,CASSSTGGWTDTQYF
TRBD2,TRBV3-1/TRBV3-2,TRBJ2-7,-,14,TGTGCCAGCAGCCCCGGGACTAGTCCCCACGAGCAGTACTTC,CASSPGTSPHEQYF
-,TRBV10-1,TRBJ2-1,-,11,TGCGCCAGCAGTGGAGGGAAGGAGCAGTTCTTC,CASSGGKEQFF
TRBD1,TRBV10-1,TRBJ2-7,few,15,TGCGCCAGCAGTGTCCGGGACAGGGCAACCTACGAGCAGTACTTC,CASSVRDRATYEQYF
TRBD1,TRBV25-1,TRBJ1-1,-,15,TGTGCCAGCAGTGTGACAGGGGGCGCGGACACTGAAGCTTTCTTT,CASSVTGGADTEAFF
TRBD1,TRBV29-1,TRBJ1-5,-,13,TGCAGCGTCATAGGACAGGGGTCCCAGCCCCAGCATTTT,CSVIGQGSQPQHF
-,TRBV20-1,TRBJ2-6,-,12,TGCAGTGCTAGTCTGGGGGCCAACGTCCTGACTTTC,CSASLGANVLTF
TRBD1,TRBV2,TRBJ2-7,-,16,TGTGCCAGCAGCGATGCCTCGTGGACAGGGGGGTACGAGCAGTACTTC,CASSDASWTGGYEQYF
-,TRBV5-1,TRBJ2-5,once,13,TGCGCCAGCAGCTTTACCGAACAGGAGACCCAGTACTTC,CASSFTEQETQYF
TRBD2,TRBV6-5,TRBJ2-5,-,14,TGTGCCACCCGACTAGCGGGGGGCGAAGAGACCCAGTACTTC,CATRLAGGEETQYF
-,TRBV24-1,TRBJ1-5,-,13,TGTGCCACCTCCAGGGGAAGCAATCAGCCCCAGCATTTT,CATSRGSNQPQHF
-,TRBV5-6,TRBJ2-1,-,13,TGTGCCAGCAGCGGAAAAACAGGGAGTGAGCAGTTCTTC,CASSGKTGSEQFF
TRBD1,TRBV18,TRBJ1-2,once,16,TGTGCCAGCTCACCATTTTTCGGGGACAGGGGGCATGGCTACACCTTC,CASSPFFGDRGHGYTF
-,TRBV5-6,TRBJ1-2,-,15,TGTGCCAGCAGCTTGGGGTCAGGGTACGCCGGTGGCTACACCTTC,CASSLGSGYAGGYTF
TRBD1,TRBV19,TRBJ1-5,-,15,TGTGCCAGTAGTACCCTGGGACAGTTGAATCAGCCCCAGCATTTT,CASSTLGQLNQPQHF
TRBD1,TRBV11-2,TRBJ2-1,-,15,TGTGCCAGCAGCACTCGACAGGGGGCGTACAATGAGCAGTTCTTC,CASSTRQGAYNEQFF
-,TRBV7-9,TRBJ1-2,-,13,TGTGCCAGCAGCTTAGAATCCGGGAGTGGCTACACCTTC,CASSLESGSGYTF
-,TRBV21-1,TRBJ2-7,-,16,TGTGCCAGCAGCAAAGTGGGGGACAGGGGATCCTACGAGCAGTACTTC,CASSKVGDRGSYEQYF
TRBD1,TRBV7-9,TRBJ1-1,once,14,TGTGCCAGCAGCTTAGAGGCAGGGGGCCTTGAAGCTTTCTTT,CASSLEAGGLEAFF